Below are 8 T cell receptor beta chains sequenced from a single sample in a study of TIL therapy for anti-PD-1-resistant metastatic lung cancer. Time point denoted: pre-treatment sample, taken before nivolumab and TIL therapy. Sequencing used immunoSEQ v3. Using immunoSEQ multiplex PCR, the repertoire was profiled, and TCRdb retains in-frame clones only, with some absent. The table lists about 50,000 clones, 80% to 90% of them singletons. This specimen consisted of blood, obtained at baseline. Source of these receptors: a person between 25 and 79 years old with non-small cell lung cancer.

The genes are TRBV25-1 and TRBJ1-1; D unresolved. Deletions cut 3 bases from V and 4 bases from J, with 9 bases between. CDR3 length: 13 amino acids. Germline V gene data show CDR1 as MGHDK and CDR2 as SYGVNS. CDR3 nucleotide sequence: TGTGCCAGCAGTGATATCTTGCTCACTGAAGCTTTCTTT. Translation: CASSDILLTEAFF.

This rearrangement joins TRBV6-6 to TRBJ2-5, with 9 bases lining up with TRBD1. This CDR3 comprises 15 residues. CDR1 is MNHNY and CDR2 is SVGAGI in the germline V gene (reference sequence). The V segment lost 2 bases and the J segment 0 bases; nucleotides outside the gene matches: 1. As DNA, the CDR3 is TGTGCCAGCAGTTACGGACAGGGGTACCAAGAGACCCAGTACTTC. This translates into CASSYGQGYQETQYF.

The V and J genes are TRBV30 and TRBJ2-2; maybe TRBD2 (6 bases). Trimming removed 7 bases at V and 4 bases at J, with 13 bases between. This CDR3 is 13 amino acids long. CDR1 GTSNPN and CDR2 SVGIG come from the germline V gene (reference sequence). CDR3 DNA: TGTGCCTACTCGACCGGGGGCACCGGGGAGCTGTTTTTT. Amino acid sequence: CAYSTGGTGELFF. Using reference TRBV30 and TRBJ2-2 for the parts outside the CDR3, the full variable domain is SQTIHQWPATLVQPVGSPLSLECTVEGTSNPNLYWYRQAAGRGLQLLFYSVGIGQISSEVPQNLSASRPQDRQFILSSKKLLLSDSGFYLCAYSTGGTGELFFGEGSRLTVL.

Turning to this clone: The same CDR3 also results from other DNA sequences found in this sample. This chain uses TRBV19 with TRBJ2-3, with 8 bases identical to TRBD1. The CDR3 has 15 residues. Germline trimming cut 3 bases from V and 1 base from J; bases unmatched to any gene: 3. CDR1 is LNHDA, CDR2 SQIVND, per germline (reference sequence). The CDR3 DNA is TGTGCCAGTAGTATTTCACAGGGGGGCACAGATACGCAGTATTTT. Translation gives CASSISQGGTDTQYF. Together with reference TRBV19 and TRBJ2-3, the CDR3 gives the full variable domain: DGGITQSPKYLFRKEGQNVTLSCEQNLNHDAMYWYRQDPGQGLRLIYYSQIVNDFQKGDIAEGYSVSREKKESFPLTVTSAQKNPTAFYLCASSISQGGTDTQYFGPGTRLTVL.

The rearrangement uses TRBV2 and TRBJ2-7; D not certain. Germline CDR1 SNHLY, CDR2 FYNNEI. V was cut by 7 bases and J by 6 bases, with 13 bases left in between. The CDR3 totals 12 residues. CDR3 sequence: CASTPIKGEQYF. DNA of the CDR3: TGTGCCAGCACCCCCATCAAGGGCGAGCAGTACTTC.

The gene calls are TRBV18 and TRBJ2-5; 11 bases line up with TRBD2. This CDR3 has 15 amino acids. Germline loops: CDR1 KGHSH, CDR2 LQKENI. Trimming at V came to 3 bases and at J to 4 bases, leaving 4 bases not matched to a gene. CDR3 loop: CASSPLAGGRETQYF. The CDR3 DNA reads as TGTGCCAGCTCACCCTTAGCGGGGGGGCGAGAGACCCAGTACTTC.

This chain links TRBV29-1 with TRBJ2-5; TRBD1 is a possible D gene (6 bases). CDR1 and CDR2 (germline): SQVTM, ANQGSEA. The CDR3 is 13 amino acids. V was pared by 7 bases and J by 3 bases, with 15 bases between. The CDR3 sequence: CSARFGTKETQYF. The CDR3 DNA reads as TGCAGCGCGCGTTTTGGGACAAAAGAGACCCAGTACTTC.

This clone appeared a single time. The V call is TRBV28, the J call TRBJ2-7; 8 bases line up with TRBD2. Trimming cost V 3 bases and J 3 bases; bases outside gene matches: 7. The CDR3 runs 15 residues. CDR1 is MDHEN and CDR2 is SYDVKM in the germline V gene. As DNA, the CDR3 is TGTGCCAGCAGTTTGATAAGCGGGAGTATCTACGAGCAGTACTTC. It encodes CASSLISGSIYEQYF. The entire variable domain, with the rest obtained from reference TRBV28 and TRBJ2-7, is as follows: DVKVTQSSRYLVKRTGEKVFLECVQDMDHENMFWYRQDPGLGLRLIYFSYDVKMKEKGDIPEGYSVSREKKERFSLILESASTNQTSMYLCASSLISGSIYEQYFGPGTRLTVT.